Presented here are 27 T cell receptor beta chains from one specimen sequenced in a study of T cell changes during pregnancy in multiple sclerosis. Clones were sequenced by immunoSEQ multiplex PCR, and TCRdb holds only the in-frame ones, with some missing. The profile covers about 67,000 clones, with about 90% appearing a single time and 1.5% to 2% taken by the ten largest. The sequencing here drew on peripheral blood, taken in the first trimester of pregnancy. Receptor source: a female donor in good health, enrolled as a control in a pregnancy study.

The chain joins TRBV11-2 to TRBJ1-2; TRBD1 is a possible D gene (5 bases). Germline V gene sequence: CDR1 SGHAT, CDR2 FQNNGV. There are 15 residues in the CDR3. The V gene lost 3 bases and the J gene lost 3 bases, with 14 bases spanning the gap. The CDR3 nucleotides are TGTGCCAGCAGCTTCGGAGGGTGGGGGGACTATGGCTACACCTTC. This sequence encodes CASSFGGWGDYGYTF.

The chain couples TRBV4-2 to TRBJ1-2; 9 bases agree with TRBD1. Germline CDR1 reads LGHNA; CDR2 reads YNFKEQ. Unmatched junction bases numbered 8, after V lost 4 bases and J lost 5 bases. The CDR3 runs 15 residues. CDR3 DNA sequence: TGTGCCAGCAGCCCCCTCGGACAGGGGCCGTATGGCTACACCTTC. Its translation is CASSPLGQGPYGYTF.

The chain couples TRBV5-1 to TRBJ2-4; the D gene is possibly TRBD2 (7 bases). The CDR3 sequence is 13 residues long. V was clipped by 4 bases and J by 6 bases, with 11 bases between them. Germline V gene sequence: CDR1 SGHRS, CDR2 YFSETQ. In DNA form, the CDR3 reads TGCGCCAGCAGCGGGGGGGGCGGAAACATTCAGTACTTC. Its protein product is CASSGGGGNIQYF.

The chain joins TRBV12-1 to TRBJ2-7; TRBD2 reflects the table's D call only, with no check against the DNA. TRBV12-1 is termed a pseudogene. The CDR3 totals 12 residues. The CDR3 DNA sequence: TGTGCCAGCAGCTTTGGCGGGTTTCCATCACCCGTA. Amino acid sequence: CASSFGGFPSPV.

V gene TRBV5-1 combines with J gene TRBJ2-2; D unresolved. The germline V gene has CDR1 SGHRS and CDR2 YFSETQ. V was pared by 3 bases and J by 0 bases, with 6 bases between. The CDR3 consists of 14 residues. In DNA form, the CDR3 reads TGCGCCAGCAGCTCGACAACGAACACCGGGGAGCTGTTTTTT. This gives the protein CASSSTTNTGELFF.

V usage is TRBV5-6 and J usage is TRBJ2-4; D gene ambiguous. The germline V gene has CDR1 SGHDT and CDR2 YYEEEE. The CDR3 spans 16 residues. V shed 0 bases and J shed 2 bases, with 12 bases lying between them. The CDR3 sequence is CASSLDPRTPKNIQYF. CDR3 coding DNA: TGTGCCAGCAGCTTGGATCCCAGAACCCCCAAAAACATTCAGTACTTC.

The rearrangement links TRBV18 to TRBJ2-5, with D possibly matching TRBD2 (5 bases). V was pared by 6 bases and J by 2 bases, with 10 bases between. This CDR3 is built from 13 residues. Germline assignment: CDR1 KGHSH and CDR2 LQKENI. CDR3 DNA sequence: TGTGCCAGCTCGCCCGGGATTCAAGAGACCCAGTACTTC. Protein product: CASSPGIQETQYF.

The chain couples TRBV5-4 to TRBJ2-7; possibly TRBD2 for D (5 bases). Between the trimmed V and J ends, which lost 4 bases and 2 bases, there was a span of 10 bases. The CDR3 sequence is 13 residues long. Germline V gene lookup returns CDR1 SGHNT and CDR2 YYREEE (reference sequence). CDR3 amino acids: CASSEAATYEQYF. The CDR3 bases are TGTGCCAGCAGCGAAGCGGCGACCTACGAGCAGTACTTC.

This chain's CDR3 is CASHLEVSYEQYF. CDR3 DNA sequence: TGTGCCAGCCACCTCGAGGTCTCCTACGAGCAGTACTTC. This sequence joins TRBV2 and TRBJ2-7, with D unresolved. Germline V lookup: CDR1 SNHLY, CDR2 FYNNEI. V lost 8 bases and J lost 0, with 11 bases in between. The CDR3 extends over 13 amino acids. The variable domain in full, completed from reference TRBV2 and TRBJ2-7, reads EPEVTQTPSHQVTQMGQEVILRCVPISNHLYFYWYRQILGQKVEFLVSFYNNEISEKSEIFDDQFSVERPDGSNFTLKIRSTKLEDSAMYFCASHLEVSYEQYFGPGTRLTVT.

The sample holds a few counts of this clone. The rearrangement joins TRBV4-1 to TRBJ2-7; D perhaps matches TRBD2 (6 bases). Trimming cost V 3 bases and J 2 bases, with 14 bases left between them. The CDR3 is 15 residues long. From germline, CDR1 is MGHRA and CDR2 YSYEKL. CDR3 DNA: TGCGCCAGCAGCCATCGGGACTCCGCGCCCTACGAGCAGTACTTC. It is translated as CASSHRDSAPYEQYF.

This clone showed up just once. The chain is built from TRBV4-1 and TRBJ2-3; D call uncertain. The length of the CDR3 is 15 residues. The V end was cut by 3 bases, the J end by 6 bases, with 16 bases between. Germline V gene sequence: CDR1 MGHRA, CDR2 YSYEKL. CDR3 residues: CASSHLVARPDTQYF. The CDR3, as DNA: TGCGCCAGCAGCCACCTGGTTGCCAGGCCCGATACGCAGTATTTT.

This chain connects TRBV27 to TRBJ2-5; D ambiguous. The length of the CDR3 is 13 residues. Germline CDR1 reads MNHEY; CDR2 reads SMNVEV (reference sequence). Trimming left V 6 bases short and J 2 bases short, with 10 bases between. CDR3 loop: CASREYGQETQYF. As DNA, the CDR3 is TGTGCCAGCAGAGAGTACGGTCAAGAGACCCAGTACTTC.

Written as DNA, the CDR3 is TGTGCCAGCAGCTCAATTAGCGGATACAATGAGCAGTTCTTC. Translated: CASSSISGYNEQFF. The chain is built from TRBV11-2 and TRBJ2-1; weak D call: TRBD2 (6 bases). CDR1 and CDR2 (germline): SGHAT, FQNNGV. The CDR3 consists of 14 residues. The V end lost 4 bases, the J end lost 4 bases, and 11 bases lay between the germline ends.

This sequence joins TRBV27 and TRBJ2-7; TRBD2 matches at 9 bases. CDR3 length: 15 amino acids. Unmatched junction bases numbered 5, after V lost 5 bases and J lost 0 bases. The germline V gene encodes CDR1 MNHEY and CDR2 SMNVEV (reference sequence). The CDR3 nucleotides read TGTGCCAGCAGTACTTTAGCGGGAGACTCCTACGAGCAGTACTTC. This gives the protein CASSTLAGDSYEQYF.

The chain joins TRBV6-5 to TRBJ1-6; D gene ambiguous. This CDR3 comprises 14 residues. The V end lost 6 bases, the J end lost 7 bases, and 13 bases lay between the germline ends. Germline V CDR1 and CDR2: MNHEY, SVGAGI. This CDR3 reads CASSVDSANSPLHF. The CDR3 coding sequence is TGTGCCAGCAGCGTCGACTCGGCCAATTCACCCCTCCACTTT.

This clone was picked up one time. This rearrangement joins TRBV5-1 to TRBJ2-2; 13 bases line up with TRBD2. V lost 2 bases and J lost 5; bases outside the gene matches: 12. The CDR3 runs to 19 residues. Germline assignment: CDR1 SGHRS and CDR2 YFSETQ. The DNA for the CDR3 is TGCGCCAGCAGCTTTGAAGGACTAGCGGGAGTAAGTTCGACCGGGGAGCTGTTTTTT. Amino acid sequence: CASSFEGLAGVSSTGELFF.

The table lists this clone with a count of one. The V gene is TRBV5-1, the J gene TRBJ2-3; 7 bases line up with TRBD1. This CDR3 has 17 residues. The V gene's germline CDR1 is SGHRS and CDR2 YFSETQ. Losses at the gene ends were 1 base for V and 2 bases for J; bases not matched to a gene: 10. CDR3 nucleotide sequence: TGCGCCAGCAGCTTGTCCTTATCGACAGGGTTCACAGATACGCAGTATTTT. Translated, it gives CASSLSLSTGFTDTQYF.

J is TRBJ1-5 and V is TRBV28, with TRBD1 identical over 8 bases. The CDR3 length is 13 residues. Germline lookup yields CDR1 MDHEN and CDR2 SYDVKM. V shed 7 bases and J 4 bases; nucleotides not matched to a gene: 3. The CDR3 here is CASTDRANQPQHF. The CDR3, as DNA: TGTGCCAGCACGGACAGGGCTAATCAGCCCCAGCATTTT.

The CDR3: CASGRQGEGGELFF. CDR3 in DNA: TGTGCCAGCGGGAGACAGGGGGAGGGCGGGGAGCTGTTTTTT. The chain employs TRBV6-1 and TRBJ2-2; 9 bases agree with TRBD1. V shed 8 bases and J 7 bases; nucleotides not matched to a gene: 8. The CDR3 is 14 amino acids. Per germline, CDR1 MNHNS and CDR2 SASEGT.

The rearrangement joins TRBV7-9 to TRBJ1-3; unclear D gene. CDR3 size: 14 residues. CDR1 is SEHNR, CDR2 FQNEAQ, per germline (reference sequence). Trimming shortened V by 2 bases and J by 4 bases, and 9 bases separated the two germline ends. The chain's CDR3 is CASSLNVEGNTIYF. The CDR3 nucleotides are TGTGCCAGCAGCTTAAACGTTGAGGGAAACACCATATATTTT.

The V and J genes are TRBV6-1 and TRBJ1-2; D is unclear. The CDR3 contains 12 residues. Germline V gene sequence: CDR1 MNHNS, CDR2 SASEGT. V was pared by 6 bases and J by 5 bases, with 10 bases between. In DNA, the CDR3 is TGTGCCAGCAGCTCGGTGCTATATGGCTACACCTTC. Protein: CASSSVLYGYTF.

CDR3 bases: TGCGCCAGCAGCTTGGCCACGGGAGGGAACAATGAGCAGTTCTTC. This codes for CASSLATGGNNEQFF. This chain links TRBV5-1 with TRBJ2-1, with 8 bases that match TRBD2. CDR3 length: 15 residues. The germline gives CDR1 SGHRS, CDR2 YFSETQ. After removal of 0 bases from V and 5 bases from J, the junction contained 4 bases not matched to a gene.

This clone was counted a single time. The rearrangement uses TRBV5-4 and TRBJ1-3; 10 bases agree with TRBD1. Germline V gene sequence: CDR1 SGHNT, CDR2 YYREEE (reference sequence). The J segment lost 0 bases and the V segment lost 4 bases, leaving 13 bases of the junction unmatched. The CDR3 has 19 amino acids. The CDR3 region has the DNA TGTGCCAGCAGCCCCGCTCCGGGACAGGGGACCGGCTCTGGAAACACCATATATTTT. Its protein is CASSPAPGQGTGSGNTIYF. The whole variable domain, remainder taken from reference TRBV5-4 and TRBJ1-3, is ETGVTQSPTHLIKTRGQQVTLRCSSQSGHNTVSWYQQALGQGPQFIFQYYREEENGRGNFPPRFSGLQFPNYSSELNVNALELDDSALYLCASSPAPGQGTGSGNTIYFGEGSWLTVV.

V gene TRBV7-8 combines with J gene TRBJ2-3, with D perhaps matching TRBD1 (5 bases). The CDR3 extends over 17 amino acids. CDR1 is SGHVS, CDR2 FQNEAQ, per germline. V lost 4 bases and J lost 8, with 25 bases in between. DNA of the CDR3: TGTGCCAGCAGCTCCCCTGGTAGGGGTATTGACTCGGGTACGCAGTATTTT. This encodes CASSSPGRGIDSGTQYF.

The genes are TRBV19 and TRBJ2-2; no reliable D call. V lost 3 bases and J lost 0, with 8 bases in between. Looked up from germline, CDR1 is LNHDA and CDR2 is SQIVND (reference sequence). The CDR3 has 15 amino acids. As DNA, the CDR3 is TGTGCCAGTAGTATTGGCCCAGCGAACACCGGGGAGCTGTTTTTT. Its protein product is CASSIGPANTGELFF.

J is TRBJ2-1 and V is TRBV11-2, with 7 positions matching TRBD2. The CDR3 covers 16 residues. V lost 7 bases, J lost 5 bases, and 14 bases stayed unmatched. Germline V lookup: CDR1 SGHAT, CDR2 FQNNGV. This CDR3 reads CASTTERGYFNNEQFF. Here the CDR3 DNA reads TGTGCCAGCACCACCGAGCGGGGATATTTTAACAATGAGCAGTTCTTC.

The CDR3 DNA is TGTGCCAGCAGCTCGGCTTGGGGGGGGCAAATCGGGGAGCTGTTTTTT. Protein sequence: CASSSAWGGQIGELFF. The chain joins TRBV5-4 to TRBJ2-2; possibly TRBD2 for D (7 bases). The ends were cut back, 3 bases at V and 7 bases at J, with 19 bases in the middle. This CDR3 comprises 16 residues. Germline V gene data show CDR1 as SGHNT and CDR2 as YYREEE (reference sequence).